This TCR beta chain was documented in a study of beta chain features in type 1 diabetes. General study findings and limits: A PCR bias possibly favoring shorter templates would apply equally to patients and controls. Fewer insertions but more deletions were seen at VDJ junctions in type 1 diabetes patients. When cDNA is sequenced, cells with high TCR expression could be over-represented.

As every portion of the isolated RNA was reverse transcribed, the sequencing read expressed TCRB transcripts. Only in-frame clones appear in the TCRdb table, and some are missing; sequencing was by immunoSEQ multiplex PCR. The sample contains over 500,000 clones, roughly 15% of which appear only once. About this clone itself: Its matching antigen is unknown.

This receptor was identified in a man aged 18-30 years in good health. Sequenced input: naive CD4+ T cells from blood.

The CDR3 protein is CASSPRVAGGKTGELFF. The CDR3 nucleotides read TGTGCCAGCAGCCCGCGGGTAGCGGGAGGAAAAACCGGGGAGCTGTTTTTT. V gene TRBV11-2 combines with J gene TRBJ2-2; 10 nucleotides line up with TRBD2. Germline lookup yields CDR1 SGHAT and CDR2 FQNNGV. The ends lost 5 bases at V and 5 bases at J; junction bases unmatched: 11. The CDR3 totals 17 residues.